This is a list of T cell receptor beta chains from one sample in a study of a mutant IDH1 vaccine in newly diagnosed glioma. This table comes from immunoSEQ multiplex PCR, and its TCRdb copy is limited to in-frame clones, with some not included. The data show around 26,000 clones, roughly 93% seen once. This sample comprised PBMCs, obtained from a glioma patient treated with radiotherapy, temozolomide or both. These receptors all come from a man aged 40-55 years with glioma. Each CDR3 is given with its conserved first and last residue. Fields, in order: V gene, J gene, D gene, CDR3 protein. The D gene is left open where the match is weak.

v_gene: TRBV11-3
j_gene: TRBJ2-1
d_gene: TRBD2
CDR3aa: CASSFIAGGGEDEQFF

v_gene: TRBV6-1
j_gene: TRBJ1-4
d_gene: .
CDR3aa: CASSEAGAAGRSEKLFF

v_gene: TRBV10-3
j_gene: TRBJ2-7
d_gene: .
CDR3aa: CAISDKLGYEQYF

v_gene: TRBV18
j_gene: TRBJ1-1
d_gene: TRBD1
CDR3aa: CASSRTYDLRTGSIF

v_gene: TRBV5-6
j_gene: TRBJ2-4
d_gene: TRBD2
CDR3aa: CASTQTGTSGIQYF

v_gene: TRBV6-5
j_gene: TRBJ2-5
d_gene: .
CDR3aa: CASSFSGSQETQYF

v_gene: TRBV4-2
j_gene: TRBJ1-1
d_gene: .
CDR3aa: CASSQDQFRDTEAFF

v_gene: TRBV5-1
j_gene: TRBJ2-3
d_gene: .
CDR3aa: CASSLLGAMNTQYF

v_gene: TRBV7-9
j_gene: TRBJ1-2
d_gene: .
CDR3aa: CASSFPQGPGGYTF

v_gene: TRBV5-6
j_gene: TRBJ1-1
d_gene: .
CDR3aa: CASSLWWGGGRAPEAFF

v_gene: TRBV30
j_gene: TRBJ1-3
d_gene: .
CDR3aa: CAWSVNSGNTIYF

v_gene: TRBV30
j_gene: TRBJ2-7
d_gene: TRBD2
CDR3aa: CAWSTGREGYEQYF

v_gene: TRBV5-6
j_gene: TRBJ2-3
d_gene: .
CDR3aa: CASSFGTGFADTQYF

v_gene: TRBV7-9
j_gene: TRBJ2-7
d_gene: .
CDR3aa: CASSTSYSYEQYF

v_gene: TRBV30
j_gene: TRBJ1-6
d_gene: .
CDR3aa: CAWSWSRGGSPLHF

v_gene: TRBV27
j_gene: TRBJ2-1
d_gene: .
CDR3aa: CASSLNFYNEQFF

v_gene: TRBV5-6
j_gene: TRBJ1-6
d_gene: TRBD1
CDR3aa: CASSPGQAGSYNSPLHF

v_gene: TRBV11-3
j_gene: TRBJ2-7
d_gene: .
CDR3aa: CASSFESGKIYEQYF

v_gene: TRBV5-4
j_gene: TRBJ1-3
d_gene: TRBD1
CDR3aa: CASSFPGQGNTIYF

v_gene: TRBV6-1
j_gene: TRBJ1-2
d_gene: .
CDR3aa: CASTGQLFDYTF

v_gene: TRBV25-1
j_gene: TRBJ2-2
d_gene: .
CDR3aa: CASSDLGGSKIGELFF

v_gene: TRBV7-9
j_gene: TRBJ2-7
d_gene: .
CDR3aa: CASSDNSYEQYF

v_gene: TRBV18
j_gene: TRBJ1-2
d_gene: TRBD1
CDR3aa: CASSPLGTGTGPLKGYTF

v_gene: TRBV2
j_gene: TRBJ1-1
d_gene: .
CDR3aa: CASSSESNTEAFF

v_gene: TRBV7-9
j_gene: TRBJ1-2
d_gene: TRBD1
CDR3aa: CASSLRDRNYGYTF

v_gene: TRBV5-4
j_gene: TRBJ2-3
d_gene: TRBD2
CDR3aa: CASSLGLAASTDTQYF

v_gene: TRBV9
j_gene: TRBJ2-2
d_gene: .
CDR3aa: CASSVRGGENTGELFF

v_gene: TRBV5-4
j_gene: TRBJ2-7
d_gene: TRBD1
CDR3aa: CASSGGQSYEQYF

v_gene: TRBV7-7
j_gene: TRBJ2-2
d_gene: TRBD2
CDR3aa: CASSLAGGPAGELFF

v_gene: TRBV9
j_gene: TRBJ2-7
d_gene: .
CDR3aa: CASSEGGGSNGEQYF

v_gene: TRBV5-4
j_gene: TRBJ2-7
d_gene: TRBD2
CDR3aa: CASTPGVTSGTPYEQYF

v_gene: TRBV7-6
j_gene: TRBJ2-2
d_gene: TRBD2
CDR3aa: CASSLGTSGITGELFF

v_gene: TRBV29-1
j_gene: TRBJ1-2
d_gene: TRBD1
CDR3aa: CSVAGVGTGGSEGYTF

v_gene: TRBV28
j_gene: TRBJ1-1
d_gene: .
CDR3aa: CASSRGLGTEAFF

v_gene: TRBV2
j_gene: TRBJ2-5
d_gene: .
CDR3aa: CASSQRGGETQYF

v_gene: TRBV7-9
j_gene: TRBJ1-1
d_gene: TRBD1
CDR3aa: CASSSTRGQGKRTEAFF

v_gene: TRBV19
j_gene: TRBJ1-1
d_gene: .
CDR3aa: CASSIVSVMNTEAFF

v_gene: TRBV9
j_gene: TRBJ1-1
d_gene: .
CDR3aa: CASSGAPIVNTEAFF

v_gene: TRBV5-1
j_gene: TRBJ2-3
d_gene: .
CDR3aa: CASSSGPQGSTDTQYF

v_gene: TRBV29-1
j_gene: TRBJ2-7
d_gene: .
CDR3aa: CSVEIGTLLGEQYF

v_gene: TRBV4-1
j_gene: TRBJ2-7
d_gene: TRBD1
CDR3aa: CASSQTPGTGFEQYF

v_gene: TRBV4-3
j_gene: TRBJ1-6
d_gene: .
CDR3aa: CASSQEATPYNSPLHF

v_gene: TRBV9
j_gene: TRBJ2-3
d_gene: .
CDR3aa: CASSTQEDTQYF

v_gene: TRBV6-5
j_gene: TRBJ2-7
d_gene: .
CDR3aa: CASSYEGRANEQYF

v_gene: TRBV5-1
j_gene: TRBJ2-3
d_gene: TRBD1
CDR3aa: CASSAGQGRTDTQYF

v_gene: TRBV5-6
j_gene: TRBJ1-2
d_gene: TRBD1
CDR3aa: CASSLVGQGYGYTF